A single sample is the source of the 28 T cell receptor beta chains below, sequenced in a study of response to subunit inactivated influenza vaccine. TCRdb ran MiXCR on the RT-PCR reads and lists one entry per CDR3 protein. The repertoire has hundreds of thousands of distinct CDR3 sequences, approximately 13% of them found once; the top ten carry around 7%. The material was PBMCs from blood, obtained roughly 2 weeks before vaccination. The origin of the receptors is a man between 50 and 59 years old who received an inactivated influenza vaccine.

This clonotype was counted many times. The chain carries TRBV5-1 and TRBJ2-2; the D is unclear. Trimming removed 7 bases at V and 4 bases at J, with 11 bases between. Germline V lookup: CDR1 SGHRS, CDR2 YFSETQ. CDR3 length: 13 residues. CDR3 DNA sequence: TGCGCCAGCCGGTTGGGCGGCACCGGGGAGCTGTTTTTT. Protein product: CASRLGGTGELFF.

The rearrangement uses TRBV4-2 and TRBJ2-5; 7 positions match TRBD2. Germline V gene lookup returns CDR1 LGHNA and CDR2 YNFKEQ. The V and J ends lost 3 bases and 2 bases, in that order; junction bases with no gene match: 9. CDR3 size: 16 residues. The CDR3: CASSQVKGLPQETQYF. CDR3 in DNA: TGTGCCAGCAGCCAGGTCAAGGGACTACCACAAGAGACCCAGTACTTC.

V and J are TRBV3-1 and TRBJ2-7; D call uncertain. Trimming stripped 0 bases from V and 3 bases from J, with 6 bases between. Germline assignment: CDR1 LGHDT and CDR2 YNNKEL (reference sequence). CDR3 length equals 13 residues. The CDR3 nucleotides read TGTGCCAGCAGCCAAGACAGCCTCTACGAGCAGTACTTC. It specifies CASSQDSLYEQYF.

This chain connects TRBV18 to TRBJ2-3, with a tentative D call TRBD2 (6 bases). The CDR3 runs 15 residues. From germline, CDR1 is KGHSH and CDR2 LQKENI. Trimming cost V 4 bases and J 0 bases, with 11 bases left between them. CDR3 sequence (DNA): TGTGCCAGCTCACAGCGGGCTCCTAGCACAGATACGCAGTATTTT. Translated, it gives CASSQRAPSTDTQYF.

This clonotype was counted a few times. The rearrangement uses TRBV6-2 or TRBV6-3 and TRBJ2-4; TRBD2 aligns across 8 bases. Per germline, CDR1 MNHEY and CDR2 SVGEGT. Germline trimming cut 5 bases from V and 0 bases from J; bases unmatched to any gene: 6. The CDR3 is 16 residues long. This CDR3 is CASSAPSGRAKNIQYF. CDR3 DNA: TGTGCCAGCAGTGCTCCGAGCGGGAGAGCCAAAAACATTCAGTACTTC.

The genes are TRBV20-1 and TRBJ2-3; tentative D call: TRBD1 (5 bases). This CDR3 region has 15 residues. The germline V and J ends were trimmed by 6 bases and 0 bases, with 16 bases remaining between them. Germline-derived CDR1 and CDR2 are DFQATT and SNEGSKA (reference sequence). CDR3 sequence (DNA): TGCAGTGCCAGGGAACTCGCCACTAGCACAGATACGCAGTATTTT. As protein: CSARELATSTDTQYF.

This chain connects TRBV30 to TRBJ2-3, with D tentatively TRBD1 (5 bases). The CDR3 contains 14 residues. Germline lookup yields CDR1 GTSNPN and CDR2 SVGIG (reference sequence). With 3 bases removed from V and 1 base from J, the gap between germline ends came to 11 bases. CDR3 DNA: TGTGCCTGGAGCCTCGGACACCGCACAGATACGCAGTATTTT. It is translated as CAWSLGHRTDTQYF. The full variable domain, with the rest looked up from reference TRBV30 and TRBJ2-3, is SQTIHQWPATLVQPVGSPLSLECTVEGTSNPNLYWYRQAAGRGLQLLFYSVGIGQISSEVPQNLSASRPQDRQFILSSKKLLLSDSGFYLCAWSLGHRTDTQYFGPGTRLTVL.

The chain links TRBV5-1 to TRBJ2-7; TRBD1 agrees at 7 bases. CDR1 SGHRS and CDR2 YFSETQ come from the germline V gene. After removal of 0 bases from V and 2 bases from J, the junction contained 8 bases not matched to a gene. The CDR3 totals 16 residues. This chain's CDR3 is CASSLGFGQGAYEQYF. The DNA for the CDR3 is TGCGCCAGCAGCTTGGGGTTCGGCCAGGGGGCCTACGAGCAGTACTTC.

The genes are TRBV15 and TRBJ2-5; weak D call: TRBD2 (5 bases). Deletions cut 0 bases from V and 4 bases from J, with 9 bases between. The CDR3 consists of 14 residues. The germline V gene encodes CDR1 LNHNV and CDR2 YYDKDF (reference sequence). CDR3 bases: TGTGCCACCAGCAGAGATTCAGAGGGAGAGACCCAGTACTTC. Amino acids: CATSRDSEGETQYF. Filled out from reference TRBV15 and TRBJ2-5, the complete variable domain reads DAMVIQNPRYQVTQFGKPVTLSCSQTLNHNVMYWYQQKSSQAPKLLFHYYDKDFNNEADTPDNFQSRRPNTSFCFLDIRSPGLGDTAMYLCATSRDSEGETQYFGPGTRLLVL.

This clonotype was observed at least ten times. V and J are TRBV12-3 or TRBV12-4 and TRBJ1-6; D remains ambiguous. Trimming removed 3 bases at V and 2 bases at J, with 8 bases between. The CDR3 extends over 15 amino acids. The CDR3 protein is CASSLKGPYNSPLHF. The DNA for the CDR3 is TGTGCCAGCAGTTTGAAAGGGCCCTATAATTCACCCCTCCACTTT.

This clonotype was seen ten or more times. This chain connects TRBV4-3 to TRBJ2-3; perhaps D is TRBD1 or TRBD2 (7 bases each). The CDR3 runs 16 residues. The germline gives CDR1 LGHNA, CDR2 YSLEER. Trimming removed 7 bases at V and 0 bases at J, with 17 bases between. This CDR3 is CASNQGGSPSTDTQYF. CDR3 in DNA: TGCGCCAGCAACCAGGGGGGGTCCCCGAGCACAGATACGCAGTATTTT.

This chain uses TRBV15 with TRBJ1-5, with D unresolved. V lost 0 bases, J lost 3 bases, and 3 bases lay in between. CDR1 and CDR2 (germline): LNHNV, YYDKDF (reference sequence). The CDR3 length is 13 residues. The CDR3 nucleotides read TGTGCCACCAGCAGAGATATCAATCAGCCCCAGCATTTT. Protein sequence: CATSRDINQPQHF.

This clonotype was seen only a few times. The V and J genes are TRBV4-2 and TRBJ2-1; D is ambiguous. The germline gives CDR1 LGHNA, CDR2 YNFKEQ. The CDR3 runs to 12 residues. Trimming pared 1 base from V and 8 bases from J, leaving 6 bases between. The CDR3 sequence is CASSQGLHEQFF. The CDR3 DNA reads TGTGCCAGCAGCCAAGGGCTCCATGAGCAGTTCTTC.

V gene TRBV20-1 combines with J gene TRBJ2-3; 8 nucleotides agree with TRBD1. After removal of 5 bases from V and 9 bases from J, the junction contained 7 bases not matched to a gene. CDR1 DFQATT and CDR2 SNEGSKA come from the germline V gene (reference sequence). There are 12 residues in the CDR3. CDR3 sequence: CSALPGGPTQYF. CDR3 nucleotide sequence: TGCAGTGCTCTGCCAGGGGGCCCCACGCAGTATTTT.

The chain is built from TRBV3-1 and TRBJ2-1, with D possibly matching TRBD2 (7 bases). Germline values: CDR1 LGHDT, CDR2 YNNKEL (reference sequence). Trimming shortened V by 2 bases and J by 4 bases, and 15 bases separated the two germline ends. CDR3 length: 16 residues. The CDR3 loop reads CASSQRRGGRYNEQFF. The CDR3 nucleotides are TGTGCCAGCAGCCAACGGAGGGGGGGCCGGTACAATGAGCAGTTCTTC.

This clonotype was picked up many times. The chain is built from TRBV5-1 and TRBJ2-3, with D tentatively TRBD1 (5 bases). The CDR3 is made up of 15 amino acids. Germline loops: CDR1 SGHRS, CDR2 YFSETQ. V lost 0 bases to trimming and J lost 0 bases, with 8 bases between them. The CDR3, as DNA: TGCGCCAGCAGCTTGGAGACAGTCAGCACAGATACGCAGTATTTT. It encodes CASSLETVSTDTQYF.

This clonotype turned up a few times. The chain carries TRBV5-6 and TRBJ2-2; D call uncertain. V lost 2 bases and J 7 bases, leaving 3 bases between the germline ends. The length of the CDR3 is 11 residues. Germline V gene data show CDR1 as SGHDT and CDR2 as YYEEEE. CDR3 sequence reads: CASSFYGELFF. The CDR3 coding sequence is TGTGCCAGCAGCTTTTACGGGGAGCTGTTTTTT.

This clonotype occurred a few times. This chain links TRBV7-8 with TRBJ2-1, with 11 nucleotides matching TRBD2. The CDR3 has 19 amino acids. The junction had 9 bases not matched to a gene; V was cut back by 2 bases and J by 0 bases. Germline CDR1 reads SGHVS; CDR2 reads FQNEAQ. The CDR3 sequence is CASSLILTSGKSSYNEQFF. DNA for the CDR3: TGTGCCAGCAGCTTAATTCTGACTAGCGGGAAGAGCTCCTACAATGAGCAGTTCTTC.

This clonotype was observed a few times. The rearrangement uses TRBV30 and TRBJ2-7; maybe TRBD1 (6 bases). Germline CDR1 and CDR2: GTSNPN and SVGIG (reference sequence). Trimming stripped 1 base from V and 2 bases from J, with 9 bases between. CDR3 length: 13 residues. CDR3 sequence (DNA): TGTGCCTGGAGTGGGGACAACGCCTACGAGCAGTACTTC. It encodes CAWSGDNAYEQYF. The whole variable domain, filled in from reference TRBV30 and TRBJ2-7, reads SQTIHQWPATLVQPVGSPLSLECTVEGTSNPNLYWYRQAAGRGLQLLFYSVGIGQISSEVPQNLSASRPQDRQFILSSKKLLLSDSGFYLCAWSGDNAYEQYFGPGTRLTVT.

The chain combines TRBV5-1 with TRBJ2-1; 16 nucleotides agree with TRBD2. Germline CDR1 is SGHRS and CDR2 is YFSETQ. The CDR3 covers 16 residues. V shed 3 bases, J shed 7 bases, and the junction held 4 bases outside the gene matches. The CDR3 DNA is TGCGCCAGCAGCTCGCAGGGACTAGCGGGGGGGAATGAGCAGTTCTTC. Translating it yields CASSSQGLAGGNEQFF. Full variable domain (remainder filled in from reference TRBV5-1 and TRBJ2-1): KAGVTQTPRYLIKTRGQQVTLSCSPISGHRSVSWYQQTPGQGLQFLFEYFSETQRNKGNFPGRFSGRQFSNSRSEMNVSTLELGDSALYLCASSSQGLAGGNEQFFGPGTRLTVL.

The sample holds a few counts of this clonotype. The CDR3 spells CSAQIPQGVHEQYF. CDR3 DNA sequence: TGCAGTGCCCAGATACCGCAAGGTGTACACGAGCAGTACTTC. The genes are TRBV20-1 and TRBJ2-7; D is unresolved. The CDR3 is made up of 14 amino acids. V was shortened by 6 bases and J by 5 bases, with 20 bases between the two germline ends. From germline, CDR1 is DFQATT and CDR2 SNEGSKA (reference sequence).

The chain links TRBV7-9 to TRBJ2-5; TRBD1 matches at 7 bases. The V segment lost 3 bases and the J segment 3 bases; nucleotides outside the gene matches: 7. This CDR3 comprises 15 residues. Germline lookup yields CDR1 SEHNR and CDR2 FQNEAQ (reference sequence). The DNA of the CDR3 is TGTGCCAGCAGCTTGGGACAGACACCAAAAGAGACCCAGTACTTC. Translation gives CASSLGQTPKETQYF.

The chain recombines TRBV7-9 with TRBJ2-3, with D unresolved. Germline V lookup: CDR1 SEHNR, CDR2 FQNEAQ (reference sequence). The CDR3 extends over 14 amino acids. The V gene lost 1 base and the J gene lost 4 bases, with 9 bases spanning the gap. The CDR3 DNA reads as TGTGCCAGCAGCTTAGGGCAGTGGGCAGATACGCAGTATTTT. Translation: CASSLGQWADTQYF.

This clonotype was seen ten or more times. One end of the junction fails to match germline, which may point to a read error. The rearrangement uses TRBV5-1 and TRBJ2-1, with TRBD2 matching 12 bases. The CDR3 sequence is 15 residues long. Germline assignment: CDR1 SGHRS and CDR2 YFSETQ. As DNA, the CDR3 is TGTGCCAGTAGTCTTCTAGCGGGAGGGCCAAATGAGCAGTTCTTC. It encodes CASSLLAGGPNEQFF. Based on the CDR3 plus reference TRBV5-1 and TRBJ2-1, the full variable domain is KAGVTQTPRYLIKTRGQQVTLSCSPISGHRSVSWYQQTPGQGLQFLFEYFSETQRNKGNFPGRFSGRQFSNSRSEMNVSTLELGDSALYLCASSLLAGGPNEQFFGPGTRLTVL.

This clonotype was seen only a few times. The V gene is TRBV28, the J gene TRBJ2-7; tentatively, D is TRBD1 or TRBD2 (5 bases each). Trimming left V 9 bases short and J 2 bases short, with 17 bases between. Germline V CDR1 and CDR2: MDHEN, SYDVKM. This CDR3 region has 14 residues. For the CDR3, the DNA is TGTGCCAGTACACCGGGACGATCTACCTACGAGCAGTACTTC. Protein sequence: CASTPGRSTYEQYF.

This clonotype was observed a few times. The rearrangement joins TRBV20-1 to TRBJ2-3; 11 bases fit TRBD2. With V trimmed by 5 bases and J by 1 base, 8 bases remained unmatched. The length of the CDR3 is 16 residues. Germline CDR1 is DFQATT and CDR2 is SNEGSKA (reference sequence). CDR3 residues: CSAVRLAGPRTDTQYF. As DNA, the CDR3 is TGCAGTGCTGTGCGACTAGCGGGGCCTCGCACAGATACGCAGTATTTT.

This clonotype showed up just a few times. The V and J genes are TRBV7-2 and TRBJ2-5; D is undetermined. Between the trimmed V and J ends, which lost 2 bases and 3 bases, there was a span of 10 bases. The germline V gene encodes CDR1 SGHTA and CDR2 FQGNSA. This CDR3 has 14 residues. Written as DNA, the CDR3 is TGTGCCAGCAGCTTAAGTAGGCTAAAAGAGACCCAGTACTTC. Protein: CASSLSRLKETQYF.

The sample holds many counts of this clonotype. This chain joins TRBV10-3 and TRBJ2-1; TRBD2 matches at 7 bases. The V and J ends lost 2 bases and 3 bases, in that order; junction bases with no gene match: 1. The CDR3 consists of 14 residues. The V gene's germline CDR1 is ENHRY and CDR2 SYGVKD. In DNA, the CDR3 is TGTGCCATCAGTGAGAGCGGGGTCTACAATGAGCAGTTCTTC. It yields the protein CAISESGVYNEQFF.